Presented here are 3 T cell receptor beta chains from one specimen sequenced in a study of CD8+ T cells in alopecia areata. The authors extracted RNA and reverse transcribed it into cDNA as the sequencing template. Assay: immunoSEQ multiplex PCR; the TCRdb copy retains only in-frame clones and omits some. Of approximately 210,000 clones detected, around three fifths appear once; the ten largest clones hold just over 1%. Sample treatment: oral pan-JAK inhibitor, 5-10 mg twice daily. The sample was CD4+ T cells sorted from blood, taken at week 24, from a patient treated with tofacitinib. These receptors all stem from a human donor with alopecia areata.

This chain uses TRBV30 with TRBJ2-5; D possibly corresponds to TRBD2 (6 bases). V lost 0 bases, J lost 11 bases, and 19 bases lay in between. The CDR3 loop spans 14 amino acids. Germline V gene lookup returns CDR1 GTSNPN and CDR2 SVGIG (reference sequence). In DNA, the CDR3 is TGTGCCTGGAGTGTAAATGTCCCCTCGGGGGAGCAGTACTTC. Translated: CAWSVNVPSGEQYF.

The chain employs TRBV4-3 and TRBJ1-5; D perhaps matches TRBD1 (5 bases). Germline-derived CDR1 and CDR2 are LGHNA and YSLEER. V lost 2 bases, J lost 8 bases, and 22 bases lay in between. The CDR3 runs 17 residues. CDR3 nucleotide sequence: TGCGCCAGCAGCCAACATCTGAGGGGAGAGGGGAATGAGCCCCAGCATTTT. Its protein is CASSQHLRGEGNEPQHF.

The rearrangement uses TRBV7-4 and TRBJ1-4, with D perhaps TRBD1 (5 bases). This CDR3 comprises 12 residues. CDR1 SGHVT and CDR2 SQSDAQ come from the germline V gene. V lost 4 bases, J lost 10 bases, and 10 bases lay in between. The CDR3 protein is CASSSQGGKLFF. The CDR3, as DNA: TGTGCCAGCAGCTCCCAGGGAGGAAAACTGTTTTTT.